The 8 T cell receptor beta chains below come from one sample, sequenced in a study of technical replicates of blood from four donors. The assay was immunoSEQ multiplex PCR, and TCRdb's table has in-frame clones only and misses some. The table lists under 95,000 clones, about nine tenths of them singletons. Sequences were obtained from T cells isolated from PBMCs. These receptors came from a human donor in good health. Some clones in this sample may be carry-over from other donors' samples.

This chain uses TRBV29-1 with TRBJ1-1; the D gene is possibly TRBD1 (5 bases). This CDR3 has 14 residues. Germline CDR1 is SQVTM and CDR2 is ANQGSEA. V gave up 5 bases and J gave up 4 bases, with 17 bases separating them. CDR3 residues: CSVTQAPGGTEAFF. DNA of the CDR3: TGCAGCGTTACCCAGGCGCCCGGGGGCACTGAAGCTTTCTTT. Filled out from reference TRBV29-1 and TRBJ1-1, the complete variable domain reads SAVISQKPSRDICQRGTSLTIQCQVDSQVTMMFWYRQQPGQSLTLIATANQGSEATYESGFVIDKFPISRPNLTFSTLTVSNMSPEDSSIYLCSVTQAPGGTEAFFGQGTRLTVV.

V is TRBV29-1 and J is TRBJ1-5; D is undetermined. V dropped 6 bases and J dropped 0 bases, with 12 bases sitting between them. The CDR3 extends over 14 amino acids. Per the germline V gene, CDR1 is SQVTM and CDR2 is ANQGSEA. CDR3 protein: CSVSDRYSNQPQHF. DNA of the CDR3: TGCAGCGTGAGCGACCGATATAGCAATCAGCCCCAGCATTTT. The entire variable domain, with the rest obtained from reference TRBV29-1 and TRBJ1-5, is as follows: SAVISQKPSRDICQRGTSLTIQCQVDSQVTMMFWYRQQPGQSLTLIATANQGSEATYESGFVIDKFPISRPNLTFSTLTVSNMSPEDSSIYLCSVSDRYSNQPQHFGDGTRLSIL.

This clone was counted a few times. The genes are TRBV4-2 and TRBJ1-2; D is undetermined. V gave up 0 bases and J gave up 5 bases, with 10 bases separating them. CDR1 is LGHNA and CDR2 is YNFKEQ in the germline V gene. This CDR3 contains 14 residues. The CDR3 loop reads CASSQDLLEYGYTF. DNA for the CDR3: TGTGCCAGCAGCCAAGACTTACTGGAGTATGGCTACACCTTC.

The chain recombines TRBV5-1 with TRBJ2-2, with a possible D match to TRBD1 (5 bases). With 1 base removed from V and 1 base from J, the gap between germline ends came to 5 bases. This CDR3 spans 14 amino acids. In germline, CDR1 is SGHRS, CDR2 YFSETQ. The CDR3 loop reads CASSLTGNTGELFF. CDR3 DNA sequence: TGCGCCAGCAGCTTGACAGGGAACACCGGGGAGCTGTTTTTT.

This clone was seen just once. The rearrangement joins TRBV11-2 to TRBJ1-6; weak D call: TRBD1 (5 bases). The germline V gene has CDR1 SGHAT and CDR2 FQNNGV. V was pared by 2 bases and J by 2 bases, with 13 bases between. The CDR3 has 17 residues. Here the CDR3 DNA reads TGTGCCAGCAGCTTATCTGCAGGGTCGACCTATAATTCACCCCTCCACTTT. Its translation is CASSLSAGSTYNSPLHF.

The chain links TRBV19 to TRBJ1-4; no definite D call. This CDR3 has 16 residues. Per the germline V gene, CDR1 is LNHDA and CDR2 is SQIVND (reference sequence). V was cut by 7 bases and J by 3 bases, with 18 bases left in between. CDR3 sequence reads: CASTHPGIVANEKLFF. DNA of the CDR3: TGTGCCAGTACCCACCCGGGAATAGTAGCTAATGAAAAACTGTTTTTT. The variable domain in full, completed from reference TRBV19 and TRBJ1-4, reads DGGITQSPKYLFRKEGQNVTLSCEQNLNHDAMYWYRQDPGQGLRLIYYSQIVNDFQKGDIAEGYSVSREKKESFPLTVTSAQKNPTAFYLCASTHPGIVANEKLFFGSGTQLSVL.

On this clone: Mismatch with germline at one junction end may stem from a read error. This chain connects TRBV4-1 to TRBJ2-7; TRBD1 matches 8 bases. Germline-derived CDR1 and CDR2 are MGHRA and YSYEKL. The length of the CDR3 is 13 residues. The CDR3 region is CASSQDLGGTGNF. The CDR3 DNA is TGCGCCAGCAGCCAGGACCTAGGCGGGACAGGAAACTTC.

The rearrangement uses TRBV7-9 and TRBJ1-1; D is undetermined. The CDR3 extends over 13 amino acids. Trimming stripped 5 bases from V and 6 bases from J, with 13 bases between. Germline V gene data show CDR1 as SEHNR and CDR2 as FQNEAQ (reference sequence). The chain's CDR3 is CASSPSPVPEAFF. CDR3 DNA sequence: TGTGCCAGCAGCCCGTCCCCGGTGCCTGAAGCTTTCTTT.